Sequencing of this T cell receptor beta chain was carried out in a study of blood T cell repertoires in COVID-19. Study at large: Whether acute or convalescent, the COVID-19 samples came from the United States, Italy and Spain. From T cells, B-cell-depleted T cells, or PBMCs came the material, which was cDNA or gDNA.

This CDR3 contains 15 residues. V shed 4 bases and J 5 bases; nucleotides not matched to a gene: 9. Germline CDR1 SGHDT, CDR2 YYEEEE. Per the study methods: Quantification of nucleated cells was approximated via reference gene primer amplification. TCRdb's table, derived via immunoSEQ multiplex PCR, lists solely in-frame clones and lacks some. V, J and clone size were drawn from that table, and D and trimming were deduced from the DNA. Here the sample spans about 67,000 clones, 87% being singletons. V gene TRBV5-6 combines with J gene TRBJ1-2; 9 bases match TRBD1. The sequencing input was peripheral blood. This TCR was recovered from a middle-aged man with active COVID-19. CDR3 nucleotides: TGTGCCAGCAGCCCAGATCTAGACAGGGGGTATGGCTACACCTTC. Encoded protein: CASSPDLDRGYGYTF.